The next 16 T cell receptor beta chains were all read from a single sample in a study of early T cells in non-severe SARS-CoV-2 infection. TCRdb re-analysed the 5' RACE reads in MiXCR, keeping a single row per CDR3 protein. The sample lists 40,000 or so distinct CDR3 sequences, 5% to 6% occurring once. Sample: whole blood, taken at baseline. These receptors were obtained from an adult who was a healthcare worker with PCR-confirmed SARS-CoV-2 infection or an uninfected control (not recorded which).

Many counts were recorded for this clonotype. The chain joins TRBV4-1 to TRBJ2-7; weak D call: TRBD1 (6 bases). The CDR3 is made up of 17 amino acids. From germline, CDR1 is MGHRA and CDR2 YSYEKL. V was cut by 0 bases and J by 5 bases, with 20 bases left in between. The CDR3 protein is CASSQDSRAGDRDEQYF. The CDR3 DNA reads TGCGCCAGCAGCCAAGATTCAAGGGCAGGGGATCGGGACGAGCAGTACTTC.

This clonotype occurred many times. The rearrangement uses TRBV7-6 and TRBJ2-6, with TRBD1 matching 9 bases. The CDR3 length is 19 residues. The V gene end was trimmed by 4 bases and the J gene end by 4 bases; junction bases not matched to a gene: 14. CDR1 SGHVS and CDR2 FNYEAQ come from the germline V gene. CDR3 sequence (DNA): TGTGCCAGCAGCTCCCCTCTCCGGGACAGGGTAGCCGGGGCCAACGTCCTGACTTTC. Translation: CASSSPLRDRVAGANVLTF.

This clonotype was observed many times. The gene calls are TRBV6-5 and TRBJ2-4, with TRBD2 matching over 8 bases. The CDR3 runs to 11 residues. Losses at the gene ends were 5 bases for V and 12 bases for J; bases not matched to a gene: 3. Looked up from germline, CDR1 is MNHEY and CDR2 is SVGAGI. The CDR3 sequence: CASSHGGDQYF. The CDR3 DNA is TGTGCCAGCAGTCACGGGGGGGATCAGTACTTC.

This clonotype appeared many times. V and J are TRBV20-1 and TRBJ1-1, with D unresolved. CDR3 length: 14 residues. The V end was cut by 3 bases, the J end by 1 base, with 12 bases between. The germline V gene has CDR1 DFQATT and CDR2 SNEGSKA (reference sequence). CDR3 sequence (DNA): TGCAGTGCTAGGGGGAGGGTGAGGAACACTGAAGCTTTCTTT. It specifies CSARGRVRNTEAFF.

In this sample, this clonotype turned up a few times. A much larger clone differs from this one at a single base, so this may be a read error. The gene calls are TRBV16 and TRBJ1-5; D unclear. The germline V gene encodes CDR1 KGHSY and CDR2 FQNENV. V lost 7 bases, J lost 5 bases, and 12 bases lay in between. There are 13 residues in the CDR3. This CDR3 reads CASNKTPYQPQHF. Here the CDR3 DNA reads TGTGCCAGCAACAAGACTCCTTATCAGCCCCAGCATTTT. Together with reference TRBV16 and TRBJ1-5, the CDR3 gives the full variable domain: GEEVAQTPKHLVRGEGQKAKLYCAPIKGHSYVFWYQQVLKNEFKFLISFQNENVFDETGMPKERFSAKCLPNSPCSLEIQATKLEDSAVYFCASNKTPYQPQHFGDGTRLSIL.

This clonotype was seen more than once but under ten times. The rearrangement joins TRBV12-3 or TRBV12-4 to TRBJ1-2; TRBD1 is a possible D gene (6 bases). The CDR3 extends over 15 amino acids. V was clipped by 0 bases and J by 8 bases, with 16 bases between them. CDR3 region: CASSLADGGSGGYTF. CDR3 DNA: TGTGCCAGCAGTTTAGCGGATGGGGGCAGCGGCGGCTACACCTTC.

This clonotype was seen repeatedly, ten times or more. The CDR3 region is CASSQSRGQNSGANVLTF. DNA of the CDR3: TGCGCCAGCAGCCAATCCCGGGGCCAAAACTCTGGGGCCAACGTCCTGACTTTC. V gene TRBV4-1 combines with J gene TRBJ2-6; D could derive from TRBD1 or TRBD2 (5 bases each). Germline V gene data show CDR1 as MGHRA and CDR2 as YSYEKL. Deletions cut 2 bases from V and 0 bases from J, with 14 bases between. The CDR3 is 18 residues long.

This clonotype has ten or more counts. The V and J genes are TRBV10-3 and TRBJ2-1, with TRBD2 matching over 7 bases. V shed 1 base, J shed 8 bases, and the junction held 8 bases outside the gene matches. Germline CDR1 and CDR2: ENHRY and SYGVKD. The CDR3 extends over 15 amino acids. The CDR3 nucleotides read TGTGCCATCAGTGAGTGGGGGGAGGGCCTCCATGAGCAGTTCTTC. As protein: CAISEWGEGLHEQFF.

The CDR3 DNA is TGTGCCACCAGTGATTTGGGACTAGCGGGATTCGGTGAGCAGTTCTTC. This gives the protein CATSDLGLAGFGEQFF. The chain links TRBV24-1 to TRBJ2-1; 12 bases are a match to TRBD2. The CDR3 extends over 16 amino acids. The germline V gene encodes CDR1 KGHDR and CDR2 SFDVKD. Losses at the gene ends were 0 bases for V and 9 bases for J; bases not matched to a gene: 5.

This clonotype appeared a few times. This chain links TRBV19 with TRBJ2-6; D call uncertain. The length of the CDR3 is 16 residues. V lost 1 base to trimming and J lost 1 base, with 8 bases between them. The germline gives CDR1 LNHDA, CDR2 SQIVND (reference sequence). The CDR3 nucleotides read TGTGCCAGTAGTATAGGTCGGGCATCTGGGGCCAACGTCCTGACTTTC. This sequence encodes CASSIGRASGANVLTF.

This clonotype was counted many times. The rearrangement uses TRBV29-1 and TRBJ1-2; weak D call: TRBD1 (6 bases). This CDR3 has 11 residues. The germline V and J ends were trimmed by 6 bases and 6 bases, with 11 bases remaining between them. Germline-derived CDR1 and CDR2 are SQVTM and ANQGSEA. CDR3 region: CSVGRGDGYTF. CDR3 in DNA: TGCAGCGTCGGGAGGGGGGATGGCTACACCTTC.

This clonotype was recorded many times. The rearrangement uses TRBV7-2 and TRBJ1-1, with no clear D. V was cut by 5 bases and J by 5 bases, with 15 bases left in between. The CDR3 runs 14 residues. Per the germline V gene, CDR1 is SGHTA and CDR2 is FQGNSA. CDR3 sequence: CASSPRRVRTEAFF. For the CDR3, the DNA is TGTGCCAGCAGCCCAAGACGGGTACGGACTGAAGCTTTCTTT.

The chain employs TRBV7-2 and TRBJ1-5; a weak D match, TRBD1 (6 bases). In germline, CDR1 is SGHTA, CDR2 FQGNSA. Trimming pared 5 bases from V and 3 bases from J, leaving 8 bases between. This CDR3 has 13 residues. CDR3 sequence reads: CASSTGPNQPQHF. CDR3 DNA: TGTGCCAGCAGCACAGGGCCCAATCAGCCCCAGCATTTT. The whole variable domain, remainder taken from reference TRBV7-2 and TRBJ1-5, is GAGVSQSPSNKVTEKGKDVELRCDPISGHTALYWYRQSLGQGLEFLIYFQGNSAPDKSGLPSDRFSAERTGGSVSTLTIQRTQQEDSAVYLCASSTGPNQPQHFGDGTRLSIL.

This clonotype was seen many times. CDR3 nucleotides: TGTGCCAGCACCCTAGAGGCTTTTGCCTACGAGCAGTACGTC. Translation: CASTLEAFAYEQYV. The rearrangement uses TRBV6-1 and TRBJ2-7; no clear D gene. Germline assignment: CDR1 MNHNS and CDR2 SASEGT. The CDR3 consists of 14 residues. The V gene lost 7 bases and the J gene lost 2 bases, with 15 bases spanning the gap.

This clonotype was detected many times. J is TRBJ2-7 and V is TRBV6-5; D is uncertain. The V gene's germline CDR1 is MNHEY and CDR2 SVGAGI. Trimming stripped 4 bases from V and 0 bases from J, with 7 bases between. The CDR3 contains 13 residues. The CDR3 nucleotides read TGTGCCAGCAGTTCGGCCAGCTCCTACGAGCAGTACTTC. This encodes CASSSASSYEQYF.

There are a few counts of this clonotype. The gene calls are TRBV5-6 and TRBJ2-2; 8 bases are a match to TRBD1. The ends lost 0 bases at V and 4 bases at J; junction bases unmatched: 2. This CDR3 contains 15 residues. CDR1 is SGHDT, CDR2 YYEEEE, per germline. The chain's CDR3 is CASSLGTGITGELFF. The CDR3 coding sequence is TGTGCCAGCAGCTTGGGGACAGGGATCACCGGGGAGCTGTTTTTT.